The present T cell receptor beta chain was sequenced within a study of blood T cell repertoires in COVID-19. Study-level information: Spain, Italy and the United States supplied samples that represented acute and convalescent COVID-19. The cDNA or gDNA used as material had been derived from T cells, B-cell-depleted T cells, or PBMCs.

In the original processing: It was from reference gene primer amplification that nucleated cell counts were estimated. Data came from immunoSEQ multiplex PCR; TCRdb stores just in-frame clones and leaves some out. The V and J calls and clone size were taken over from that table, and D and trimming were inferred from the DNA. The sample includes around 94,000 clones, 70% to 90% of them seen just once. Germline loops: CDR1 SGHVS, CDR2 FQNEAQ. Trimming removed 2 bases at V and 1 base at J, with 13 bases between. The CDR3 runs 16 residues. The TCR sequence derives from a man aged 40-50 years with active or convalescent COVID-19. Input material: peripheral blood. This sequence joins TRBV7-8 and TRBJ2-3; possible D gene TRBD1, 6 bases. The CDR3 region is CASSLLAGAGTDTQYF. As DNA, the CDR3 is TGTGCCAGCAGCTTACTTGCAGGGGCCGGCACAGATACGCAGTATTTT.